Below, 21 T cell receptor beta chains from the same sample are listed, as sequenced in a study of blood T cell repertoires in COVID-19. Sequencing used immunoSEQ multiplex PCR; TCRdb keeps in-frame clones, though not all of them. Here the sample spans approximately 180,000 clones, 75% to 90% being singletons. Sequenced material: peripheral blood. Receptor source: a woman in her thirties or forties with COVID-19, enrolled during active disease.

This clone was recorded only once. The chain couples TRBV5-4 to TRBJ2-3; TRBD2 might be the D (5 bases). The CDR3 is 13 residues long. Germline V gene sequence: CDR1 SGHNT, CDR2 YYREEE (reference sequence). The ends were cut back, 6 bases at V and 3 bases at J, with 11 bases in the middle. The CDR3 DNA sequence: TGTGCCAGCACGGGGATTTCAACAGATACGCAGTATTTT. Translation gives CASTGISTDTQYF.

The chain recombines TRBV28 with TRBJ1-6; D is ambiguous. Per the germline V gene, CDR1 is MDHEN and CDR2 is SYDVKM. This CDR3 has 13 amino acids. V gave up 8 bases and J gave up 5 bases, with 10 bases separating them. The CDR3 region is CASDFRDNSPLHF. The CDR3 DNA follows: TGTGCCAGCGATTTCCGAGATAATTCACCCCTCCACTTT.

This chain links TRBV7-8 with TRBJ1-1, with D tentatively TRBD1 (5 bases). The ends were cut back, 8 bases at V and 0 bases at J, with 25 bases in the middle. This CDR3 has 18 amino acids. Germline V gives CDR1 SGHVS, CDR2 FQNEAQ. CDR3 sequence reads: CASGTPLPVTGVNTEAFF. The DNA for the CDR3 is TGTGCCAGCGGTACCCCCCTCCCGGTCACAGGCGTGAACACTGAAGCTTTCTTT. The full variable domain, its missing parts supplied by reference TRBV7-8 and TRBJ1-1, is GAGVSQSPRYKVAKRGQDVALRCDPISGHVSLFWYQQALGQGPEFLTYFQNEAQLDKSGLPSDRFFAERPEGSVSTLKIQRTQQEDSAVYLCASGTPLPVTGVNTEAFFGQGTRLTVV.

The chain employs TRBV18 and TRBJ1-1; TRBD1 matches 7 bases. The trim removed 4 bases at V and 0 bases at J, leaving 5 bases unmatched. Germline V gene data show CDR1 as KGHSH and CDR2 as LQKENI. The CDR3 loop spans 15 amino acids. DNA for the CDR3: TGTGCCAGCTCACAACAGGGGAACCTGAACACTGAAGCTTTCTTT. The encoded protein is CASSQQGNLNTEAFF.

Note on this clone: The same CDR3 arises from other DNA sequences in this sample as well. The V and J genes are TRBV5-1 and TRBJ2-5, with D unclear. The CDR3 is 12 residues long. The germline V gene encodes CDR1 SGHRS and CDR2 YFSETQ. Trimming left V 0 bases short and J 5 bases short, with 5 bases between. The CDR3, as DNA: TGCGCCAGCAGCTTGGCCGGGGAGACCCAGTACTTC. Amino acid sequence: CASSLAGETQYF.

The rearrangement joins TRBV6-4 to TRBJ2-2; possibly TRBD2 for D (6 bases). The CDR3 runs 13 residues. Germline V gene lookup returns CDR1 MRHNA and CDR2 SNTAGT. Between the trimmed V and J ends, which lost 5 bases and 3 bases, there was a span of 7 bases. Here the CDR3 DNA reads TGTGCCAGCAGTTGGGGGGACACCGGGGAGCTGTTTTTT. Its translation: CASSWGDTGELFF.

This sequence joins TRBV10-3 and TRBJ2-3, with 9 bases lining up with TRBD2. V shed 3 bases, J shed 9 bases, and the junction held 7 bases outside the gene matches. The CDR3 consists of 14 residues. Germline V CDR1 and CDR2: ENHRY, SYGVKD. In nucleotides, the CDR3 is TGTGCCATCAGTGACGGGACTAGCTCGGGGACGCAGTATTTT. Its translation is CAISDGTSSGTQYF.

CDR3 amino acids: CASSLEGAATDTQYF. The DNA of the CDR3 is TGCGCCAGCAGCTTGGAAGGGGCCGCCACAGATACGCAGTATTTT. V and J are TRBV5-1 and TRBJ2-3, with TRBD1 as a possible D gene (5 bases). The CDR3 extends over 15 amino acids. Germline values: CDR1 SGHRS, CDR2 YFSETQ. V dropped 0 bases and J dropped 2 bases, with 10 bases sitting between them. The entire variable domain, with the rest obtained from reference TRBV5-1 and TRBJ2-3, is as follows: KAGVTQTPRYLIKTRGQQVTLSCSPISGHRSVSWYQQTPGQGLQFLFEYFSETQRNKGNFPGRFSGRQFSNSRSEMNVSTLELGDSALYLCASSLEGAATDTQYFGPGTRLTVL.

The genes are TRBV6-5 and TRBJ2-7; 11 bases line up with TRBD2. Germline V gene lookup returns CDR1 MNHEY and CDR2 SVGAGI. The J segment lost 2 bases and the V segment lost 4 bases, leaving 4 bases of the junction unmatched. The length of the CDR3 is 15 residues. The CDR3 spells CASSLRGLAAYEQYF. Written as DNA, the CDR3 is TGTGCCAGCAGTTTACGGGGACTAGCGGCCTACGAGCAGTACTTC.

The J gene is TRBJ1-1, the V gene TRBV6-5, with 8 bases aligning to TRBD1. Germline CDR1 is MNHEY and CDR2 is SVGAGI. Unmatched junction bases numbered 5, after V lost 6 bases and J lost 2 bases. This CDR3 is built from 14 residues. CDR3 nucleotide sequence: TGTGCCAGCAGCGGACAGGGTCAAAACACTGAAGCTTTCTTT. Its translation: CASSGQGQNTEAFF.

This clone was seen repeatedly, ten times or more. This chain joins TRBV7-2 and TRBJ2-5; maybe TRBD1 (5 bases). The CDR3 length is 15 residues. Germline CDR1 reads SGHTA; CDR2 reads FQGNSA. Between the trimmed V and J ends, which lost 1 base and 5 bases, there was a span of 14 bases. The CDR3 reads CASSLGRAGRETQYF. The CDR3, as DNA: TGTGCCAGCAGCTTAGGTCGGGCAGGGCGGGAGACCCAGTACTTC.

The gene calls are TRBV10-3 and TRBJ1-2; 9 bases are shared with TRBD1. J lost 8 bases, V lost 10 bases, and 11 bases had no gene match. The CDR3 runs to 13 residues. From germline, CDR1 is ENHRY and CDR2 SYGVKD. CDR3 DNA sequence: TGTGCCACCGGGACAGGGAGTTCTTACGGCTACACCTTC. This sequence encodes CATGTGSSYGYTF.

As DNA, the CDR3 is TGTGCCAGCAGGTCCGGCCCGGCGGTTCAGCCCCAGCATTTT. Protein sequence: CASRSGPAVQPQHF. The rearrangement uses TRBV28 and TRBJ1-5, with D hard to call. Trimming stripped 6 bases from V and 6 bases from J, with 15 bases between. This CDR3 spans 14 amino acids. CDR1 and CDR2 (germline): MDHEN, SYDVKM.

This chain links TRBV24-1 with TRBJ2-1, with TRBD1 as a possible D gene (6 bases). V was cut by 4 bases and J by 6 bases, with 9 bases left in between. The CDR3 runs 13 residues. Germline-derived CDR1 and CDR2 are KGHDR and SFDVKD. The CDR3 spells CATSDRRGNEQFF. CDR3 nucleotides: TGTGCCACCAGTGACCGCAGGGGCAATGAGCAGTTCTTC.

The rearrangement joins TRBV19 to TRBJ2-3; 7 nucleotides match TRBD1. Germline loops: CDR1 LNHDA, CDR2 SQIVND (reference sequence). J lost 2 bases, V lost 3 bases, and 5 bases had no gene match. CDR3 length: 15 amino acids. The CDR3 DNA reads TGTGCCAGTAGTATGGGTGGGACAGTCACAGATACGCAGTATTTT. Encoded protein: CASSMGGTVTDTQYF.

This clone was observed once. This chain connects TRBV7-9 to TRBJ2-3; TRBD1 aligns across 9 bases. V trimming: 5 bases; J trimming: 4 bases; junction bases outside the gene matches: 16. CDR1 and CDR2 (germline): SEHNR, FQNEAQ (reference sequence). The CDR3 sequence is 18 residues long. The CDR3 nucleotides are TGTGCCAGCAGCCTGCCCGCTCCCCGGACAGGGGTCGCAGATACGCAGTATTTT. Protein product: CASSLPAPRTGVADTQYF.

This CDR3 reads CASSLANRRLREQYF. CDR3 DNA sequence: TGCGCCAGCAGCTTGGCCAACAGACGCCTACGAGAGCAGTACTTC. This chain connects TRBV5-1 to TRBJ2-7; D call uncertain. V lost 0 bases to trimming and J lost 7 bases, with 17 bases between them. CDR3 length: 15 amino acids. Germline V gives CDR1 SGHRS, CDR2 YFSETQ.

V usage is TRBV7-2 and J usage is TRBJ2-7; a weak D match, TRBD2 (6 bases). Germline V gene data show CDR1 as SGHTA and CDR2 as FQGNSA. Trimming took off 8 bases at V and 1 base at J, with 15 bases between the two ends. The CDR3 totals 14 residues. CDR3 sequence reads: CASAGGIPSYEQYF. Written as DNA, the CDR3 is TGTGCCAGCGCGGGCGGGATTCCATCCTACGAGCAGTACTTC.

The CDR3 DNA is TGTGCCAGCCGCGGGTACACTGAAGCTTTCTTT. Residues: CASRGYTEAFF. The rearrangement joins TRBV7-9 to TRBJ1-1; D is unresolved. The V end was cut by 8 bases, the J end by 3 bases, with 7 bases between. CDR1 is SEHNR, CDR2 FQNEAQ, per germline (reference sequence). CDR3 length equals 11 residues.

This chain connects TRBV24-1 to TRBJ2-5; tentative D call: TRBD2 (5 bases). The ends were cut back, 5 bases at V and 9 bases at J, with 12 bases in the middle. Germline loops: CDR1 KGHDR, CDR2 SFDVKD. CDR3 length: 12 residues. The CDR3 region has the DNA TGTGCCACCAGTGTACCCGGAGGCGCCCAGTACTTC. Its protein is CATSVPGGAQYF.

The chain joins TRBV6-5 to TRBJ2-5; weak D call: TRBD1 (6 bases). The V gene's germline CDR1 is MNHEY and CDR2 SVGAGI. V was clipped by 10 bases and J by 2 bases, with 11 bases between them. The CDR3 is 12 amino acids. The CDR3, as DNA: TGTGCCACCGGACAGCAGCAAGAGACCCAGTACTTC. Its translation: CATGQQQETQYF.